This T cell receptor (beta chain) was documented in a study of cytomegalovirus exposure and HLA in healthy donors. The germline V and J ends were trimmed by 2 bases and 13 bases, with 9 bases remaining between them. This CDR3 is built from 10 residues. Germline loops: CDR1 SGDLS, CDR2 YYNGEE. The primer mix had 60 Vbeta and 13 Jbeta primers. Original processing notes: There were around 80 million unique TCR beta chains by a later count, and approximately 10 million of them were shared. Sequenced by immunoSEQ multiplex PCR; TCRdb stores in-frame clones only, minus some. From that table come the V and J calls and clone size; the DNA was used to work out D and trimming. Of under 200,000 clones in the sample, approximately 79% are singletons; the top ten hold more than 1.5%.

The material sequenced was PBMCs. This rearrangement joins TRBV9 to TRBJ1-2, with D tentatively TRBD1 (6 bases). This TCR was sampled from a human donor in good health. CDR3 sequence: CASSVDSFTF. CDR3 bases: TGTGCCAGCAGCGTGGACAGCTTCACCTTC.